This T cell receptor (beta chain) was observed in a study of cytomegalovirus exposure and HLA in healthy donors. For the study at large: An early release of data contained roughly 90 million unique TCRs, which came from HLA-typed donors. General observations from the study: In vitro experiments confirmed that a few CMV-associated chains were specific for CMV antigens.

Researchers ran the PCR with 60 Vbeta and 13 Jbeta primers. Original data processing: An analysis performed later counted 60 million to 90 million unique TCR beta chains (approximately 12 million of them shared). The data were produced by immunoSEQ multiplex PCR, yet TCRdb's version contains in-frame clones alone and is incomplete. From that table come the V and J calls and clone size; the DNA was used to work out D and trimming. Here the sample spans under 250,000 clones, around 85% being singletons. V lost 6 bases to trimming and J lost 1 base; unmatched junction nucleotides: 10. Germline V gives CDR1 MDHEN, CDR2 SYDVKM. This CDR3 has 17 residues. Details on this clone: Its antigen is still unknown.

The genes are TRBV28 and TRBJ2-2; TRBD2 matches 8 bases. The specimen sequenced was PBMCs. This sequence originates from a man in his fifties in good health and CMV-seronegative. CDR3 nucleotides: TGTGCCAGCAGCGGGAGTAAGCGGGGGCTGAACACCGGGGAGCTGTTTTTT. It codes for CASSGSKRGLNTGELFF.